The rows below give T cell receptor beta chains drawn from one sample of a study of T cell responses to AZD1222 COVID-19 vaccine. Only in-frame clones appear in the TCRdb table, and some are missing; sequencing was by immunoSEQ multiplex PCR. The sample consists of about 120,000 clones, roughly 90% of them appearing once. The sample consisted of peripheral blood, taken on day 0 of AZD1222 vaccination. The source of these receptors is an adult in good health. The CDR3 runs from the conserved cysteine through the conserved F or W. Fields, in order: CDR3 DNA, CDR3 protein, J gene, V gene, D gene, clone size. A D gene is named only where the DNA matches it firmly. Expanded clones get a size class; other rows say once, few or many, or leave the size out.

TGTGCCAGCAGCAAAGATTTTAGTCCGAGGGGGACTGAAGCTTTCTTT,CASSKDFSPRGTEAFF,TRBJ1-1,TRBV21-1,.,.
TGCGCCAGCAGTGAGTCTTTAACAGGGGAACATGGCTACACCTTC,CASSESLTGEHGYTF,TRBJ1-2,TRBV10-1,TRBD1,.
TGCGCCAGCAGTTGGACCTGGGATAGCAATCAGCCCCAGCATTTT,CASSWTWDSNQPQHF,TRBJ1-5,TRBV4-3,.,.
TGTGCCAGCAGCCAACGACAAGACTACGAGCAGTACTTC,CASSQRQDYEQYF,TRBJ2-7,TRBV12-3/TRBV12-4,.,.
TGTGCCAGCAGCTTAGATGAAGGGGTTAGTGGCTACACCTTC,CASSLDEGVSGYTF,TRBJ1-2,TRBV11-2,.,.
TGCGCCAGCAGTGCGGCCCGGACCCTATCCTACGAGCAGTACTTC,CASSAARTLSYEQYF,TRBJ2-7,TRBV10-1,.,.
TGTGCCAGCAGCTCTCGACAGGGGTGGCCCTATGGTACTGAAGCTTTCTTT,CASSSRQGWPYGTEAFF,TRBJ1-1,TRBV7-2,TRBD1,.
TGTGCCAGCAGCCCAGGGGTTAACTATGGCTACACCTTC,CASSPGVNYGYTF,TRBJ1-2,TRBV11-2,.,.
TGTGCCAGCCGACAGGGGGCGTTTTATTTAGGAGATACGCAGTATTTT,CASRQGAFYLGDTQYF,TRBJ2-3,TRBV28,TRBD1,.
TGTGCCAGCAGCATCCCCCCGGGGTTAACGGACGAGCAGTACTTC,CASSIPPGLTDEQYF,TRBJ2-7,TRBV6-2/TRBV6-3,.,few
TGTGCCAGCAGTCCGGGACAGGGTGTAAACTATGGCTACACCTTC,CASSPGQGVNYGYTF,TRBJ1-2,TRBV27,TRBD1,.
TGTGCCAGCAGCTTAGAACGCCGGCCCCAGCATTTT,CASSLERRPQHF,TRBJ1-5,TRBV7-9,.,.
TGTGCCAGTGGGGAGGGGGCCTTGAACACTGAAGCTTTCTTT,CASGEGALNTEAFF,TRBJ1-1,TRBV19,TRBD1,.
TGTGCCAGCAGCTTCAGACTAGCGGACACACCGAACACCGGGGAGCTGTTTTTT,CASSFRLADTPNTGELFF,TRBJ2-2,TRBV9,TRBD2,.
TGTGCCAGCAGCTCGACCCGGGACAATAACTATGGCTACACCTTC,CASSSTRDNNYGYTF,TRBJ1-2,TRBV13,.,.
TGTGCCATCAGGGGAGGACAGGGGGTCTCTGGCTACACCTTC,CAIRGGQGVSGYTF,TRBJ1-2,TRBV10-3,TRBD1,once
TGCGCCAGCAGCTTGGGCAGCTCTTCTATGAGTTACACCTTC,CASSLGSSSMSYTF,TRBJ1-2,TRBV5-1,.,once
TGTGCCAGCAGCCCACTAAGTATCGGGAAAACGGGGCAGTACTTC,CASSPLSIGKTGQYF,TRBJ2-7,TRBV7-2,.,few
TGCGCCAGCAGCCCCCCCCCGCCGCTTTGGTCTAATGAGCAGTTCTTC,CASSPPPPLWSNEQFF,TRBJ2-1,TRBV4-1,.,.
TGTGCCAGCAGCCTAGGACAGGGTACGAACACCGGGGAGCTGTTTTTT,CASSLGQGTNTGELFF,TRBJ2-2,TRBV7-9,TRBD1,.
TGTGCCAGCAGTTCTAGCGGGAGCTCCTACAATGAGCAGTTCTTC,CASSSSGSSYNEQFF,TRBJ2-1,TRBV28,TRBD2,.
TGTGCCAGCAGTACCCCCTTAACACCATACAATGAGCAGTTCTTC,CASSTPLTPYNEQFF,TRBJ2-1,TRBV6-2/TRBV6-3,.,.
TGCGCCAGCAGCTGGGGGAGGCAGGGGAACACTGAAGCTTTCTTT,CASSWGRQGNTEAFF,TRBJ1-1,TRBV5-1,.,.
TGTGCCAGCAGCTTAGACCCGGGACAGAGAAGCTACGAGCAGTACTTC,CASSLDPGQRSYEQYF,TRBJ2-7,TRBV11-2,TRBD1,.
TGTGCCAGCAGCCAAGTTTTCAGGGATAAGTATATCAGCAATCAGCCCCAGCATTTT,CASSQVFRDKYISNQPQHF,TRBJ1-5,TRBV3-1/TRBV3-2,.,.
TGTGCCACCAGCGTAGACCGGGACAGGGGATTTGTAAAACTGTTTTTT,CATSVDRDRGFVKLFF,TRBJ1-4,TRBV15,TRBD1,.
TGTGCCAGCAGTCTACTTACTAGCGGGGGAAGCTCCTACGAGCAGTACTTC,CASSLLTSGGSSYEQYF,TRBJ2-7,TRBV27,TRBD2,.
TGTGCCAGCAGCTCTTTAACGGTATGGGGTAGGACTGAAGCTTTCTTT,CASSSLTVWGRTEAFF,TRBJ1-1,TRBV5-8,.,.
TGTGCCAGCAGTTCGGGACACCATGCAACTAATGAAAAACTGTTTTTT,CASSSGHHATNEKLFF,TRBJ1-4,TRBV6-2/TRBV6-3,.,.
TGTGCTAGCAGCTTAGATGGACTAGCGGGAAACCGGGGGAATGAGCAGTTCTTC,CASSLDGLAGNRGNEQFF,TRBJ2-1,TRBV7-7,TRBD2,.
TGTGCCAGCAGTTTGCTCGGGACAGGCGGTCAGCCCCAGCATTTT,CASSLLGTGGQPQHF,TRBJ1-5,TRBV27,TRBD1,.
TGTGCCATCAGTGAGGTCCAGGGGGCTAGCCATGAGCAGTTCTTC,CAISEVQGASHEQFF,TRBJ2-1,TRBV10-3,TRBD1,.
TGTGCCAGCAGCCTGCAGGTGGGGCAAACCCCCCTCCACTTT,CASSLQVGQTPLHF,TRBJ1-6,TRBV7-2,.,.
TGTGCCAGCAGGACAGGGTCGGACACTGAAGCTTTCTTT,CASRTGSDTEAFF,TRBJ1-1,TRBV13,TRBD1,.
TGCGCCAGCAGCCCTTGGACAGGGGGCGACTATGGCTACACCTTC,CASSPWTGGDYGYTF,TRBJ1-2,TRBV5-1,TRBD1,.
TGTGCCCCCCAGGGGTGCGCCGGGGAGCTGTTTTTT,CAPQGCAGELFF,TRBJ2-2,TRBV21-1,.,.
TGTGCCAGCAGGGGCCGGACAAGGGAGACCCAGTACTTC,CASRGRTRETQYF,TRBJ2-5,TRBV28,.,.
TGTGCCAGCAGTCACTTCCCAGACAGGGACGGGGAGACCCAGTACTTC,CASSHFPDRDGETQYF,TRBJ2-5,TRBV6-5,TRBD1,.
TGTGCCAGCACATTCCAGGCCTACGAGCAGTACTTC,CASTFQAYEQYF,TRBJ2-7,TRBV2,.,.
TGTGCCAGCAGCATTACAGGGGTTCGGACTGAAGCTTTCTTT,CASSITGVRTEAFF,TRBJ1-1,TRBV7-2,TRBD1,.
TGTGCCAGCAGCCCCCCGCGGGCTGCAACTAATGAAAAACTGTTTTTT,CASSPPRAATNEKLFF,TRBJ1-4,TRBV7-9,.,.
TGTGCCAGCAGCTTAATTCCCCTCGGGGCCCCTCCACGTCCAGATAGCAATCAGTTCCAGCATTTT,CASSLIPLGAPPRPDSNQFQHF,TRBJ1-5,TRBV13,.,.
TGTGCCAGCAGCCCCTTAAGGAGCTCCTACAATGAGCAGTTCTTC,CASSPLRSSYNEQFF,TRBJ2-1,TRBV11-2,.,.
TGTGCCAGCAGCCAATGGCAAACCTACGAGCAGTACTTC,CASSQWQTYEQYF,TRBJ2-7,TRBV3-1/TRBV3-2,.,once
TGTGCCAGTGACGCGGGCACAGATACGCAGTATTTT,CASDAGTDTQYF,TRBJ2-3,TRBV19,.,.
TGTGCCAGCAGAAAGACGGGAGGGCGGGAGGAGCAAGGCGGGGAGCTGTTTTTT,CASRKTGGREEQGGELFF,TRBJ2-2,TRBV7-2,TRBD2,.
TGTGCCAGCAGCTTAGATCCGGGCCTGAACACTGAAGCTTTCTTT,CASSLDPGLNTEAFF,TRBJ1-1,TRBV7-6,.,.
TGTGCCAGCAGCCAAGGGGGGCCTCAGCCCCAGCATTTT,CASSQGGPQPQHF,TRBJ1-5,TRBV3-1/TRBV3-2,.,.
TGCGCCAGCAGCTGGGGGGGCCGGTACGAGCAGTACTTC,CASSWGGRYEQYF,TRBJ2-7,TRBV5-1,.,few
TGTGCCAGCAGCGTAGGTCTAGGCGGGGGGGGCTCCTACAATGAGCAGTTCTTC,CASSVGLGGGGSYNEQFF,TRBJ2-1,TRBV9,TRBD2,.
TGTGCCAGCAGTACTAGCCGTAGCACAGATACGCAGTATTTT,CASSTSRSTDTQYF,TRBJ2-3,TRBV27,.,few
TGTGCCAGCAGCCAGGACGGACAGGGAAACTATGGCTACACCTTC,CASSQDGQGNYGYTF,TRBJ1-2,TRBV4-2,TRBD1,.
TGTGCCAGCAGCCTACCTTCCCCACTAGCGGGCAGGGAGACCCAGTACTTC,CASSLPSPLAGRETQYF,TRBJ2-5,TRBV7-2,TRBD2,.
TGTGCCAGCAGCCAGACAGGGGTCTATGGCTACACCTTC,CASSQTGVYGYTF,TRBJ1-2,TRBV11-2,TRBD1,once